The 3 T cell receptor beta chains listed next were all sequenced from one sample in a study of technical replicates of blood from four donors (dated by TCRdb to 2017 to 2019). Libraries were built with the immunoSEQ multiplex PCR assay. Held by TCRdb, this immuneACCESS table contains in-frame sequences only and omits some clones. Under half of the omission traces to an unresolved V gene where checked; the cause of the rest is unknown. In all, the sample holds approximately 81,000 clones, and nearly 96% of those were seen once. The biggest ten clones account for approximately 0.4% of the sample. The sample taken for sequencing was T cells isolated from PBMCs. The receptors stem from a human donor in good health.

The CDR3 DNA is TGTGCCAGCAGTCCTTTAGCGGGAGAGGGAGCGTCCTACAATGAGCAGTTCTTC. This gives the protein CASSPLAGEGASYNEQFF. The chain combines TRBV28 with TRBJ2-1; 9 bases fit TRBD2. This CDR3 region has 18 residues. Germline V CDR1 and CDR2: MDHEN, SYDVKM. Germline trimming cut 5 bases from V and 1 base from J; bases unmatched to any gene: 12.

CDR3 amino acids: CASSLSREWFQPQHF. In DNA form, the CDR3 reads TGTGCCAGCAGCTTATCGCGGGAGTGGTTCCAGCCCCAGCATTTT. The chain combines TRBV7-9 with TRBJ1-5; no reliable D call. V was pared by 2 bases and J by 7 bases, with 15 bases between. The CDR3 has 15 residues. From germline, CDR1 is SEHNR and CDR2 FQNEAQ (reference sequence).

The chain combines TRBV11-1 with TRBJ1-3; 8 nucleotides agree with TRBD1. Germline assignment: CDR1 SGHAT and CDR2 FQDESV (reference sequence). This CDR3 comprises 15 residues. After removal of 4 bases from V and 3 bases from J, the junction contained 5 bases not matched to a gene. CDR3 sequence: CASSSTGVNGNTIYF. For the CDR3, the DNA is TGTGCCAGCAGCTCGACAGGGGTAAATGGAAACACCATATATTTT.